Listed here are 18 T cell receptor beta chains from one sample, sequenced in a study of control samples from healthy donors and cancer patients. Using immunoSEQ multiplex PCR, the repertoire was profiled, and TCRdb retains in-frame clones only, with some absent. This table has 110,000 to 150,000 clones, 85% to 95% appearing once. The source material was PBMCs. These TCRs come from a man in his sixties with colorectal cancer.

V gene TRBV5-4 combines with J gene TRBJ2-7; maybe TRBD1 (5 bases). The CDR3 has 13 amino acids. Between the trimmed V and J ends, which lost 0 bases and 3 bases, there was a span of 7 bases. Per germline, CDR1 SGHNT and CDR2 YYREEE (reference sequence). In nucleotides, the CDR3 is TGTGCCAGCAGCTTGGCTCAGGGCTACGAGCAGTACTTC. Amino acid sequence: CASSLAQGYEQYF.

The chain joins TRBV2 to TRBJ2-2, with 11 bases matching TRBD1. The germline gives CDR1 SNHLY, CDR2 FYNNEI. The CDR3 consists of 14 residues. With V trimmed by 7 bases and J by 4 bases, 2 bases remained unmatched. CDR3 sequence (DNA): TGTGCCAGCACCGGGACAGGGGGCACCGGGGAGCTGTTTTTT. Translated, it gives CASTGTGGTGELFF.

This chain connects TRBV6-1 to TRBJ1-3; 11 bases are shared with TRBD1. The CDR3 is 18 residues long. V lost 0 bases, J lost 3 bases, and 7 bases stayed unmatched. Germline CDR1 and CDR2: MNHNS and SASEGT. The CDR3 nucleotides are TGTGCCAGCAGTGAAGCCGGGACAGGGGGAAGTAGTGGAAACACCATATATTTT. Its protein product is CASSEAGTGGSSGNTIYF.

The chain recombines TRBV18 with TRBJ1-5; no clear D. Germline lookup yields CDR1 KGHSH and CDR2 LQKENI. The CDR3 has 14 amino acids. Trimming left V 2 bases short and J 12 bases short, with 17 bases between. The CDR3 sequence: CASSPSISGPVQHF. For the CDR3, the DNA is TGTGCCAGCTCACCAAGTATTTCTGGGCCCGTCCAGCATTTT.

V gene TRBV2 combines with J gene TRBJ2-3, with D hard to call. Germline V lookup: CDR1 SNHLY, CDR2 FYNNEI. The ends were cut back, 6 bases at V and 5 bases at J, with 12 bases in the middle. There are 13 residues in the CDR3. The CDR3 is CASSGRGRDTQYF. The CDR3 DNA reads as TGTGCCAGCAGCGGCCGCGGCCGAGATACGCAGTATTTT. Drawing the rest from reference TRBV2 and TRBJ2-3, the complete variable domain is EPEVTQTPSHQVTQMGQEVILRCVPISNHLYFYWYRQILGQKVEFLVSFYNNEISEKSEIFDDQFSVERPDGSNFTLKIRSTKLEDSAMYFCASSGRGRDTQYFGPGTRLTVL.

This clone was picked up a small number of times. The V and J genes are TRBV28 and TRBJ1-1, with D possibly being TRBD1 (6 bases). V gave up 3 bases and J gave up 6 bases, with 11 bases separating them. Germline V CDR1 and CDR2: MDHEN, SYDVKM. The CDR3 extends over 13 amino acids. The CDR3 loop reads CASSLRGGAEAFF. In DNA, the CDR3 is TGTGCCAGCAGTTTGAGGGGGGGAGCTGAAGCTTTCTTT.

The V gene is TRBV5-6, the J gene TRBJ2-3; 7 nucleotides agree with TRBD2. Germline assignment: CDR1 SGHDT and CDR2 YYEEEE. V trimming: 2 bases; J trimming: 6 bases; junction bases outside the gene matches: 12. The CDR3 loop spans 16 amino acids. The CDR3 region is CASSFGAAGVLDTQYF. CDR3 in DNA: TGTGCCAGCAGCTTTGGGGCGGCGGGGGTTCTCGATACGCAGTATTTT.

As for this clone: An end of the junction differs from the germline gene, which may be a read error. The chain combines TRBV6-5 with TRBJ2-2; maybe TRBD2 (5 bases). CDR1 and CDR2 from the germline V gene are MNHEY and SVGAGI. This CDR3 contains 14 residues. The DNA of the CDR3 is TGTGCCAGCAGTTCAGGACTCATACACCGGGGAGCTGTTTTT. Translating it yields CASSSGLIHRGAVF.

The chain combines TRBV5-1 with TRBJ1-2; D is unclear. The germline V gene has CDR1 SGHRS and CDR2 YFSETQ. The V gene lost 0 bases and the J gene lost 2 bases, with 5 bases spanning the gap. This CDR3 region has 13 residues. CDR3 nucleotide sequence: TGCGCCAGCAGCTTGGCCGGCAACTATGGCTACACCTTC. Its protein is CASSLAGNYGYTF.

This sequence joins TRBV5-6 and TRBJ2-3, with D perhaps matching TRBD1 (6 bases). Germline assignment: CDR1 SGHDT and CDR2 YYEEEE. With 7 bases removed from V and 2 bases from J, the gap between germline ends came to 8 bases. The CDR3 covers 12 residues. CDR3 nucleotides: TGTGCCAGCGGACAGCTCACAGATACGCAGTATTTT. This sequence encodes CASGQLTDTQYF.

The rearrangement joins TRBV6-5 to TRBJ2-7; D remains unclear. The CDR3 totals 13 residues. Per the germline V gene, CDR1 is MNHEY and CDR2 is SVGAGI. V lost 5 bases and J 6 bases, leaving 14 bases between the germline ends. The CDR3 DNA is TGTGCCAGCAGTCCCCGGACCGGCAGCGAGCAGTACTTC. Residues: CASSPRTGSEQYF.

V is TRBV12-3 or TRBV12-4 and J is TRBJ2-3; unclear D gene. The CDR3 extends over 12 amino acids. Trimming stripped 1 base from V and 2 bases from J, with 1 base between. CDR3 nucleotides: TGTGCCAGCAGTTTAGTCACAGATACGCAGTATTTT. This encodes CASSLVTDTQYF.

As for this clone: One junction end does not reproduce the germline sequence, and a read error may be involved. The sample holds other DNA sequences that translate to the same CDR3. The chain joins TRBV29-1 to TRBJ2-7; possibly TRBD2 for D (5 bases). The CDR3 consists of 14 residues. In germline, CDR1 is SQVTM, CDR2 ANQGSEA. CDR3: CSVEFPGSPYEQYF. The CDR3 DNA reads TGCAGCGTTGAATTTCCGGGGAGTCCCTATGAGCAGTACTTC.

The chain carries TRBV2 and TRBJ2-5, with 9 positions matching TRBD2. Germline-derived CDR1 and CDR2 are SNHLY and FYNNEI. The V gene end was trimmed by 3 bases and the J gene end by 5 bases; junction bases not matched to a gene: 7. The CDR3 consists of 15 residues. CDR3 in amino acids: CASSEGSGGGETQYF. In DNA, the CDR3 is TGTGCCAGCAGTGAGGGTAGCGGGGGCGGTGAGACCCAGTACTTC.

In DNA form, the CDR3 reads TGTGCCAGCAGCTTAGTAAATGGTCTCACAGATACGCAGTATTTT. Its translation is CASSLVNGLTDTQYF. This chain joins TRBV11-2 and TRBJ2-3; D not certain. The CDR3 contains 15 residues. Trimming cost V 1 base and J 2 bases, with 10 bases left between them. CDR1 and CDR2 (germline): SGHAT, FQNNGV.

This chain connects TRBV5-4 to TRBJ1-2; D remains unclear. Per germline, CDR1 SGHNT and CDR2 YYREEE (reference sequence). V was shortened by 3 bases and J by 0 bases, with 12 bases between the two germline ends. The CDR3 has 15 residues. The CDR3 sequence: CASSSVRIANYGYTF. As DNA, the CDR3 is TGTGCCAGCAGCTCGGTCAGGATAGCTAACTATGGCTACACCTTC. Full variable domain (rest looked up from reference TRBV5-4 and TRBJ1-2): ETGVTQSPTHLIKTRGQQVTLRCSSQSGHNTVSWYQQALGQGPQFIFQYYREEENGRGNFPPRFSGLQFPNYSSELNVNALELDDSALYLCASSSVRIANYGYTFGSGTRLTVV.

The chain is built from TRBV5-4 and TRBJ2-2; D might be TRBD1 or TRBD2, each matching 6 bases. V was trimmed by 1 base and J by 5 bases, leaving 12 bases between them. Per the germline V gene, CDR1 is SGHNT and CDR2 is YYREEE (reference sequence). The CDR3 runs 15 residues. CDR3 in DNA: TGTGCCAGCAGCTTGCGTAGGGGGGATACCGGGGAGCTGTTTTTT. It translates to CASSLRRGDTGELFF.

This clone was observed once. V and J are TRBV7-9 and TRBJ1-1, with D perhaps matching TRBD1 (5 bases). The CDR3 extends over 13 amino acids. Germline values: CDR1 SEHNR, CDR2 FQNEAQ (reference sequence). The ends were cut back, 3 bases at V and 1 base at J, with 6 bases in the middle. The CDR3 here is CASSFQGNTEAFF. The CDR3 DNA sequence: TGTGCCAGCAGCTTTCAGGGGAACACTGAAGCTTTCTTT.